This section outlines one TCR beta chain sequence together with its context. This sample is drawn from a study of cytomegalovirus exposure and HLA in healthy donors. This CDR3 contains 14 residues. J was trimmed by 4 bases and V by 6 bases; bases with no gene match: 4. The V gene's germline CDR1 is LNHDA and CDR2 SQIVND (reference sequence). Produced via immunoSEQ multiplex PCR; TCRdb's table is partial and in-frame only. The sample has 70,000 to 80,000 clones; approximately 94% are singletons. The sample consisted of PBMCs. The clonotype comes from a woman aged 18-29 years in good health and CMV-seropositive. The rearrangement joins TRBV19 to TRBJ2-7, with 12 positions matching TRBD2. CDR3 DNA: TGTGCCAGTAGCCCGACTAGCGGGAGATACGAGCAGTACTTC. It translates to CASSPTSGRYEQYF.